The sequence of this T cell receptor (beta chain) was determined in a study of cytomegalovirus exposure and HLA in healthy donors. Study findings and constraints: Reported performance of the classifier showed diagnosis of cytomegalovirus status with high specificity and sensitivity.

Comment on this clone: The antigen is not known.

Trimming took 2 bases from V and 7 from J, leaving 12 bases between them. The CDR3 is 13 residues long. In germline, CDR1 is LNHDA, CDR2 SQIVND (reference sequence). PCR primers comprised 60 Vbeta and 13 Jbeta primers. Only in-frame clones appear in the TCRdb table, and some are missing; sequencing was by immunoSEQ multiplex PCR. The table records some 77,000 clones, over 70% of them present only once. Sequenced input: PBMCs. The chain employs TRBV19 and TRBJ2-7; tentative D call: TRBD2 (6 bases). The source of this sequence is a woman in her fifties or sixties in good health and CMV-seropositive. The CDR3 DNA follows: TGTGCCAGTAGTATACGGGGGAATATAGAGCAGTACTTC. Translating gives CASSIRGNIEQYF.